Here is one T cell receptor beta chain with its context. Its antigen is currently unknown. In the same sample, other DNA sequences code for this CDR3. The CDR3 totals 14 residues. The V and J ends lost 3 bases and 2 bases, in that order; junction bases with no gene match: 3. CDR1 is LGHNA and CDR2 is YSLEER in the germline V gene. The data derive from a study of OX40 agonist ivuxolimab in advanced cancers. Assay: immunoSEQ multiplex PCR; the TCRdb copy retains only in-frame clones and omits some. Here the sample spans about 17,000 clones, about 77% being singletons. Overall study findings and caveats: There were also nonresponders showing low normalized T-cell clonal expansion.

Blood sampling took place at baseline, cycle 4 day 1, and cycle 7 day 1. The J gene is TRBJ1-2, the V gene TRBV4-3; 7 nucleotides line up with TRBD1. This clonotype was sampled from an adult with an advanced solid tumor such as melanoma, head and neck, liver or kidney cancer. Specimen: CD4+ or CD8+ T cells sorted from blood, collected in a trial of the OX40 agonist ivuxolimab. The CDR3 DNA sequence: TGCGCCAGCAGCCAGAACAGGGGAAACTATGGCTACACCTTC. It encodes CASSQNRGNYGYTF.